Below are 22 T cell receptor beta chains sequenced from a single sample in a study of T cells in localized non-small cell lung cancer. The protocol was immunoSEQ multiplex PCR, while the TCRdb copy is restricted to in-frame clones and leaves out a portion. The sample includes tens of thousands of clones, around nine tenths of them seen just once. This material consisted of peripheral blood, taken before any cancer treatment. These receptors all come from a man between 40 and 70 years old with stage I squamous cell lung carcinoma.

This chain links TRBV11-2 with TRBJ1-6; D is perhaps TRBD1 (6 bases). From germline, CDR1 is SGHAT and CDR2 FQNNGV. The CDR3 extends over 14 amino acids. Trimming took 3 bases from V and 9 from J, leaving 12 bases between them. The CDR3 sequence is CASSLGRGSSPLHF. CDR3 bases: TGTGCCAGCAGCTTGGGCAGGGGTTCTTCACCCCTCCACTTT.

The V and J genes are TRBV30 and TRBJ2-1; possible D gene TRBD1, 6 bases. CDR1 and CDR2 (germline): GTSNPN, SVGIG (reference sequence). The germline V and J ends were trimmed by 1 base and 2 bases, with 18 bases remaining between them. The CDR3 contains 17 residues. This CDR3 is CAWSDPSGALTYNEQFF. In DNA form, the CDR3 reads TGTGCCTGGAGTGACCCCTCAGGGGCCCTGACCTACAATGAGCAGTTCTTC.

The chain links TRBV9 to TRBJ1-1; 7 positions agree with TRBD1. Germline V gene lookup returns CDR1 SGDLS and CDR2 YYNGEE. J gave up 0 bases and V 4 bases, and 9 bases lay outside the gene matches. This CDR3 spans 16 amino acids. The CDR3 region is CASSPGTVIMNTEAFF. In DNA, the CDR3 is TGTGCCAGCAGCCCGGGGACAGTTATAATGAACACTGAAGCTTTCTTT.

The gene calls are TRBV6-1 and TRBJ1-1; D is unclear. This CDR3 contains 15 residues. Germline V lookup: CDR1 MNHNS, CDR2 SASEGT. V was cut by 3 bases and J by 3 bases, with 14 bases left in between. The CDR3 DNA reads TGTGCCAGCAGTGATCCGGTCTTCCAGGACACTGAAGCTTTCTTT. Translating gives CASSDPVFQDTEAFF.

This CDR3 is CASSLAWGARTEAFF. DNA of the CDR3: TGCGCCAGCAGCTTGGCTTGGGGGGCGCGAACTGAAGCTTTCTTT. The V and J genes are TRBV5-1 and TRBJ1-1; TRBD1 is a possible D gene (6 bases). CDR3 size: 15 residues. In germline, CDR1 is SGHRS, CDR2 YFSETQ. The V end lost 0 bases, the J end lost 5 bases, and 14 bases lay between the germline ends.

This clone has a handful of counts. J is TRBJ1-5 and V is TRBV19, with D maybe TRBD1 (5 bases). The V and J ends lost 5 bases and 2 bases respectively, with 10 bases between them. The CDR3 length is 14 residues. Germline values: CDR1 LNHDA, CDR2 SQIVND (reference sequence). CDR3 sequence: CASSPGGGNQPQHF. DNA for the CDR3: TGTGCCAGTAGTCCCGGGGGTGGCAATCAGCCCCAGCATTTT.

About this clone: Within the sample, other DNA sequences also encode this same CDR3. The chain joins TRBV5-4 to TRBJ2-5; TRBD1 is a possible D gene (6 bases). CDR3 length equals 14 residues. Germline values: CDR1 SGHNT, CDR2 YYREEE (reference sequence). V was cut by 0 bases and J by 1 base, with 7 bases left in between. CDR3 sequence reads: CASSLAGAQETQYF. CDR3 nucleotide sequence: TGTGCCAGCAGCTTGGCAGGGGCCCAAGAGACCCAGTACTTC.

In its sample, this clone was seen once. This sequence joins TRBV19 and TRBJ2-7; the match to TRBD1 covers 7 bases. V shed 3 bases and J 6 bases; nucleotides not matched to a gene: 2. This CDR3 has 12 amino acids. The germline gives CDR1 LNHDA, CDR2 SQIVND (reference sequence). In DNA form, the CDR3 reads TGTGCCAGTAGTATTGGACAGGCCGAGCAGTACTTC. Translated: CASSIGQAEQYF. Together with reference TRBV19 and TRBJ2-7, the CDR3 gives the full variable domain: DGGITQSPKYLFRKEGQNVTLSCEQNLNHDAMYWYRQDPGQGLRLIYYSQIVNDFQKGDIAEGYSVSREKKESFPLTVTSAQKNPTAFYLCASSIGQAEQYFGPGTRLTVT.

DNA for the CDR3: TGTGCCAGCAGTTATATACCGGGACAGAACTACGAGCAGTACTTC. It is translated as CASSYIPGQNYEQYF. The chain couples TRBV6-5 to TRBJ2-7, with 7 bases that match TRBD1. Trimming cost V 3 bases and J 3 bases; bases outside gene matches: 8. Germline CDR1 is MNHEY and CDR2 is SVGAGI. The CDR3 covers 15 residues.

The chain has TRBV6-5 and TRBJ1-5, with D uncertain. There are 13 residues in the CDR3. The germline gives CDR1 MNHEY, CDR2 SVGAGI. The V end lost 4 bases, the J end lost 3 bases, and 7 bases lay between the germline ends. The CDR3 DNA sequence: TGTGCCAGCAGTTCCGGGCTCAATCAGCCCCAGCATTTT. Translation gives CASSSGLNQPQHF.

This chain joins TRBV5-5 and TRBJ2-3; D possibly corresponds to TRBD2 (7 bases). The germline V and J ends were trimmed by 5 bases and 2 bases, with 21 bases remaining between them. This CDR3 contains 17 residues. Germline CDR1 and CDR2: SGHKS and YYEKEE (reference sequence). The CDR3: CASRSPLGAGDTDTQYF. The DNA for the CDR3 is TGTGCCAGCAGATCCCCGCTGGGGGCGGGGGACACAGATACGCAGTATTTT.

The CDR3 spells CASRASSGNTIYF. The CDR3 bases are TGTGCCAGCCGAGCCTCCTCTGGAAACACCATATATTTT. The chain has TRBV6-6 and TRBJ1-3; D gene uncertain. V dropped 8 bases and J dropped 0 bases, with 8 bases sitting between them. This CDR3 region has 13 residues. Germline CDR1 MNHNY, CDR2 SVGAGI (reference sequence).

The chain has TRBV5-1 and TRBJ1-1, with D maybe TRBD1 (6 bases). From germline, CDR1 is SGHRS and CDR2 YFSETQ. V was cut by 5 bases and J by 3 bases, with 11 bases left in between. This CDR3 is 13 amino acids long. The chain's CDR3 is CASRWGRDTEAFF. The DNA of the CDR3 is TGCGCCAGCAGATGGGGGCGGGACACTGAAGCTTTCTTT.

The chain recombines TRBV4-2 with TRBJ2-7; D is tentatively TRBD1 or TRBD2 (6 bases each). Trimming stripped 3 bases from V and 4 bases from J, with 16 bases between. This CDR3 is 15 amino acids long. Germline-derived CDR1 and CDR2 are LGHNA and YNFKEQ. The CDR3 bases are TGTGCCAGCAGCCAGTCCTGGGGGGACAATTACGAGCAGTACTTC. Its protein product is CASSQSWGDNYEQYF.

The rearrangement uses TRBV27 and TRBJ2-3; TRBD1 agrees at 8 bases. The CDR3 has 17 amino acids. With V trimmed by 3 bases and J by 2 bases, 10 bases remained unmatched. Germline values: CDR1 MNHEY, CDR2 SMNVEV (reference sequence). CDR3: CASSFMTGQGPTDTQYF. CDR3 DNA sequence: TGTGCCAGCAGTTTCATGACTGGACAGGGACCCACAGATACGCAGTATTTT.

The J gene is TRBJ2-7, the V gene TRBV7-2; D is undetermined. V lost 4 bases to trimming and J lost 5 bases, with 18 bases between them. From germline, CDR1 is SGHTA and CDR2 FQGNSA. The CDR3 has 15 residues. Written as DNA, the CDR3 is TGTGCCAGCAGCTCAGCCCTACTGACAAGTAACGAGCAGTACTTC. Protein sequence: CASSSALLTSNEQYF.

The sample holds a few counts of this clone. The CDR3 bases are TGTGCCAGCAGTTCTAGCGGGGGGACCTACGAGCAGTACTTC. It encodes CASSSSGGTYEQYF. This rearrangement joins TRBV27 to TRBJ2-7, with 11 positions matching TRBD2. The junction had 1 base not matched to a gene; V was cut back by 4 bases and J by 2 bases. The germline V gene encodes CDR1 MNHEY and CDR2 SMNVEV (reference sequence). This CDR3 has 14 amino acids.

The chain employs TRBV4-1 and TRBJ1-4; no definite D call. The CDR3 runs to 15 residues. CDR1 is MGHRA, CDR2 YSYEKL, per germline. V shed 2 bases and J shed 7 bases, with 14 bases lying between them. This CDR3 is CASSQTPGSTEKLFF. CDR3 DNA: TGCGCCAGCAGCCAAACCCCCGGGAGTACTGAAAAACTGTTTTTT.

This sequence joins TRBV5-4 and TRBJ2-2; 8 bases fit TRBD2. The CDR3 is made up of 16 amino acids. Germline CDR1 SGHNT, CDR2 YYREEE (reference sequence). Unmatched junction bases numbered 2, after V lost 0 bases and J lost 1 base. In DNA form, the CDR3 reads TGTGCCAGCAGCTTGGTTGCGGGGGGGAACACCGGGGAGCTGTTTTTT. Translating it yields CASSLVAGGNTGELFF.

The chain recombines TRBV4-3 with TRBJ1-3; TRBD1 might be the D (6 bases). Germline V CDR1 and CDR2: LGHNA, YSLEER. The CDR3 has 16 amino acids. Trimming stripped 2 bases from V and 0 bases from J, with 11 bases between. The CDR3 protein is CASSQQRDNSGNTIYF. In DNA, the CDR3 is TGCGCCAGCAGCCAACAAAGGGACAACTCTGGAAACACCATATATTTT.

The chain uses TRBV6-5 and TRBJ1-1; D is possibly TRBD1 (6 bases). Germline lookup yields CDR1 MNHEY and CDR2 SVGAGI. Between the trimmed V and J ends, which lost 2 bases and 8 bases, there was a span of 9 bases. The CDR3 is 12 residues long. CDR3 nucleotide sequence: TGTGCCAGCAGTTACGGGGGCTGGGAAGCTTTCTTT. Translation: CASSYGGWEAFF.

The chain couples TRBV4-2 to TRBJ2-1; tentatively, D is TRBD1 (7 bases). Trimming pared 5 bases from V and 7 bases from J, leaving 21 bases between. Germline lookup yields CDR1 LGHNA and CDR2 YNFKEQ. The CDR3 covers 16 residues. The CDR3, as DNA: TGTGCCAGCAGCGCATACTTGGAGGGACAGTTAAATGAGCAGTTCTTC. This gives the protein CASSAYLEGQLNEQFF.